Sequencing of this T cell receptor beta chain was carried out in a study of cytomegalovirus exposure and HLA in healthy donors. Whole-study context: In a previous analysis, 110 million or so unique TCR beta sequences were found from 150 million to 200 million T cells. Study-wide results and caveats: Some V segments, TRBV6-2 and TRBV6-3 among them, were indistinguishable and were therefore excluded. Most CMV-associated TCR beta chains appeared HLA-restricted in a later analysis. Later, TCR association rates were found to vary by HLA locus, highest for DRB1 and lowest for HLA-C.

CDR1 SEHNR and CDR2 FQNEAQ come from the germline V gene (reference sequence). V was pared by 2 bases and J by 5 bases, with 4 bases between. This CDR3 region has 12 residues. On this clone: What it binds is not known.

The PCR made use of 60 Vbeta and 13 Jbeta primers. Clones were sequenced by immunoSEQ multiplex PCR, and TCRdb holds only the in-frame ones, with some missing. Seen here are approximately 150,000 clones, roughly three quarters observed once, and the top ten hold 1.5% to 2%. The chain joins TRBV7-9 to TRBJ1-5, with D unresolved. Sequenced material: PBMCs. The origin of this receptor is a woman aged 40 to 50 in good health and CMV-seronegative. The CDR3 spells CASSLRDQPQHF. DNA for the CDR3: TGTGCCAGCAGCTTAAGAGATCAGCCCCAGCATTTT.